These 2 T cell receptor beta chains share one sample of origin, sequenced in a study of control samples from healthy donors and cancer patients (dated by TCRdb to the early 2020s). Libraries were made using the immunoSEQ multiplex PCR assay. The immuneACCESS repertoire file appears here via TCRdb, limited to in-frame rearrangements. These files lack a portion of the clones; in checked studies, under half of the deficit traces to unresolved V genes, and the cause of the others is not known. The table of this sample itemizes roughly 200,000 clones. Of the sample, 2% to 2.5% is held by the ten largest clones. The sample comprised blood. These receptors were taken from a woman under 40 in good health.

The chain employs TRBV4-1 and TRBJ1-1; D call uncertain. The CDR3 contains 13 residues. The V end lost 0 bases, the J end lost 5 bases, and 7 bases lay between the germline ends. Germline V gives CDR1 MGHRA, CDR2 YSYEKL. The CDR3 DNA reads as TGCGCCAGCAGCCAAGAGGGCGGGACTGAAGCTTTCTTT. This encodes CASSQEGGTEAFF.

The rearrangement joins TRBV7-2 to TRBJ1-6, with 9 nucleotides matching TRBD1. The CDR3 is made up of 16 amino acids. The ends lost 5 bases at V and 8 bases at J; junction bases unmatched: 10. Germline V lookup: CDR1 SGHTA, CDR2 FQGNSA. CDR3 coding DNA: TGTGCCAGCAGCAAAGTAACAGGGGGCTTGGATTCACCCCTCCACTTT. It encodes CASSKVTGGLDSPLHF. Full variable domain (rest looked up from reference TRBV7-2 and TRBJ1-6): GAGVSQSPSNKVTEKGKDVELRCDPISGHTALYWYRQSLGQGLEFLIYFQGNSAPDKSGLPSDRFSAERTGGSVSTLTIQRTQQEDSAVYLCASSKVTGGLDSPLHFGNGTRLTVT.